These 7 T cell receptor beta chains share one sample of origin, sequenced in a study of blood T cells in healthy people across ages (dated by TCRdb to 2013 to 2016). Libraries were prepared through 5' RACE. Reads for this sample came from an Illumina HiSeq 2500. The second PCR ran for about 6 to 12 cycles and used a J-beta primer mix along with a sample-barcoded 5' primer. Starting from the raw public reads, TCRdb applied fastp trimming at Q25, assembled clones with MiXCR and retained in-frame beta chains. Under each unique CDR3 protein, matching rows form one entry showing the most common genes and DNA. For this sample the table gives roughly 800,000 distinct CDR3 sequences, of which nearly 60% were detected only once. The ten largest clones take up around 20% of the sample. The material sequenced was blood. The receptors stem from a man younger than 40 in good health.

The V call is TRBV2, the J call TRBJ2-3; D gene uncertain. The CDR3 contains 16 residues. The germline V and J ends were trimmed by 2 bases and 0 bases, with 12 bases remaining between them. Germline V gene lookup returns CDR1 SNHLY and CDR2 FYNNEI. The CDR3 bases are TGTGCCAGCAGTGAATGGAAGAGAACTAGCACAGATACGCAGTATTTT. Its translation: CASSEWKRTSTDTQYF.

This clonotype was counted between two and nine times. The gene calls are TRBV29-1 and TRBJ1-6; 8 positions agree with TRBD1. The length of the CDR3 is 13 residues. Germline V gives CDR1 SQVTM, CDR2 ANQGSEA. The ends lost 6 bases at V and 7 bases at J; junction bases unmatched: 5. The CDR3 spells CSVMTGANSPLHF. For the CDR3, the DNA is TGCAGCGTCATGACAGGGGCCAATTCACCCCTCCACTTT.

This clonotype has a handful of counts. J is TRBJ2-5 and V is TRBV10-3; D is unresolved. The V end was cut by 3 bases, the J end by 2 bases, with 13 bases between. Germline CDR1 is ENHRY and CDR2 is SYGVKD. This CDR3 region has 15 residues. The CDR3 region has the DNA TGTGCCATCAGTGATACGGCCGAAAGTCAAGAGACCCAGTACTTC. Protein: CAISDTAESQETQYF.

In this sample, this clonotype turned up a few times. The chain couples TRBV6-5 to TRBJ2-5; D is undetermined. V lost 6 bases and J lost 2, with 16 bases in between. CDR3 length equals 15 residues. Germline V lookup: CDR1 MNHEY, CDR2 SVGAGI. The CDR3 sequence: CASRATWGRQETQYF. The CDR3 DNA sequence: TGTGCCAGCAGGGCTACGTGGGGTCGGCAAGAGACCCAGTACTTC.

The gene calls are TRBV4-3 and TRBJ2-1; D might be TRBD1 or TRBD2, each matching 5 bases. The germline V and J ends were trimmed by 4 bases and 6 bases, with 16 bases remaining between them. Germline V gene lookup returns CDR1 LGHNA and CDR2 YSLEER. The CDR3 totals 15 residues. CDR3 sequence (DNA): TGCGCCAGCAGCCGGGACCCCGGGGCAGGCAATGAGCAGTTCTTC. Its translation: CASSRDPGAGNEQFF.

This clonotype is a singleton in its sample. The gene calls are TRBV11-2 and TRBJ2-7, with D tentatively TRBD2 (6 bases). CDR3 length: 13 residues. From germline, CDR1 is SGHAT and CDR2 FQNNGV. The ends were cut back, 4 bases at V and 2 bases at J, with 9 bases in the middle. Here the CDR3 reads CASSWEVTYEQYF. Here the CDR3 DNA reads TGTGCCAGCAGCTGGGAGGTTACCTACGAGCAGTACTTC. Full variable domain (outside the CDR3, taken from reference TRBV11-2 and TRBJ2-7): EAGVAQSPRYKIIEKRQSVAFWCNPISGHATLYWYQQILGQGPKLLIQFQNNGVVDDSQLPKDRFSAERLKGVDSTLKIQPAKLEDSAVYLCASSWEVTYEQYFGPGTRLTVT.

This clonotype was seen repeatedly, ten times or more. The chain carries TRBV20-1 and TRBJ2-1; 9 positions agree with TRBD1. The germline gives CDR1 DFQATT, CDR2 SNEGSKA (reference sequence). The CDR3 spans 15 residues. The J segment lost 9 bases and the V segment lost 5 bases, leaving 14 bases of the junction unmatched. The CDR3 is CSAPSRDRVQGEQFF. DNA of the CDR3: TGCAGTGCTCCGTCCCGGGACAGGGTTCAGGGTGAGCAGTTCTTC.